The rows below give T cell receptor beta chains drawn from one sample of a study of post-analysis software for immune sequencing data. TCRdb passed the PCR reads through MiXCR, listing each CDR3 protein once. Of 740,000 or so distinct CDR3 sequences listed, approximately 57% are singletons. Sequenced input: blood. These receptors were collected from a girl aged 10 to 17 with multiple sclerosis. Each CDR3 is given with its conserved first and last residue. The D gene is left open where the match is weak. Clone size is given for some rows only: seen once, a few or many times, or a class if the clone is expanded.

cdr3_length | j_call | v_call | clone_size | d_call | cdr3_nt | cdr3_aa
15 | TRBJ2-1 | TRBV4-1 | - | - | TGCGCCAGCAGCCCCGGAGGAGGGTATTACAATGAGCAGTTCTTC | CASSPGGGYYNEQFF
15 | TRBJ2-5 | TRBV7-9 | - | TRBD1 | TGTGCCAGCAGCTCCGGGACAGGGAAATTGGAGACCCAGTACTTC | CASSSGTGKLETQYF
13 | TRBJ1-6 | TRBV3-1 | - | - | TGTGCCAGCAGCCACGTTGTAGGGTCACCCCTCCACTTT | CASSHVVGSPLHF
15 | TRBJ1-2 | TRBV29-1 | - | TRBD1 | TGCAGCGTTGGATACAGGGGCAGAGATCGAGATGGCTACACCTTC | CSVGYRGRDRDGYTF
14 | TRBJ2-7 | TRBV5-1 | - | - | TGCGCCAGCAGCCAAGAGACCGTAACCTACGAGCAGTACTTC | CASSQETVTYEQYF
13 | TRBJ2-5 | TRBV20-1 | many | TRBD2 | TGCAGCGGGACTAGCGGAGTCCAAGAGACCCAGTACTTC | CSGTSGVQETQYF
14 | TRBJ2-1 | TRBV20-1 | - | TRBD2 | TGCAGTGCTTTTCTAGCGGGAGGGCTGGATGAGCAGTTCTTC | CSAFLAGGLDEQFF
19 | TRBJ2-1 | TRBV5-5 | - | - | TGTGCCAGCAGCTTGGAACAGGGTAAAGATTTTAGCTCCTACAATGAGCAGTTCTTC | CASSLEQGKDFSSYNEQFF
13 | TRBJ1-1 | TRBV12-3/TRBV12-4 | - | - | TGTGCCAGCAGCTATACAGGGCGCACTGAAGCTTTCTTT | CASSYTGRTEAFF
12 | TRBJ2-7 | TRBV7-9 | - | - | TGTGCCAGCAGCTTGGTAAGGAATGAGCAGTACTTC | CASSLVRNEQYF
15 | TRBJ2-5 | TRBV12-3/TRBV12-4 | - | - | TGTGCCAGCAGTGCGGGACTGACACGCACAGAGACCCAGTACTTC | CASSAGLTRTETQYF
14 | TRBJ2-3 | TRBV20-1 | few | TRBD2 | TGCAGTGTCTCTCGGGAGGGCCCGGCAGATACGCAGTATTTT | CSVSREGPADTQYF
14 | TRBJ1-2 | TRBV9 | - | TRBD1 | TGTGCCAGCAGCAAAACAGGGGGCTCATATGGCTACACCTTC | CASSKTGGSYGYTF
15 | TRBJ1-2 | TRBV10-3 | - | - | TGTGCCATCAGTGTCGACAGGCCTTCTAACTATGGCTACACCTTC | CAISVDRPSNYGYTF
14 | TRBJ2-3 | TRBV11-2 | - | - | TGTGCCAGCAGCCAAACTCCCCCCCTAGAGACGCAGTATTTT | CASSQTPPLETQYF
14 | TRBJ2-7 | TRBV6-6 | few | TRBD1 | TGTGCCACATTAAGGACAGGGGGCTCCTACGAGCAGTACTTC | CATLRTGGSYEQYF
14 | TRBJ1-4 | TRBV7-9 | - | - | TGTGCCAGCAGCTTGTTACGGTCGGATGAAAAACTGTTTTTT | CASSLLRSDEKLFF
13 | TRBJ1-1 | TRBV10-3 | few | - | TGTGCCATCAATAATTCTGACGGCACTGAAGCTTTCTTT | CAINNSDGTEAFF
13 | TRBJ2-5 | TRBV14 | - | - | TGTGCCAGCAGCCAAAAGGCCCCAGAGACCCAGTACTTC | CASSQKAPETQYF
13 | TRBJ2-7 | TRBV27 | - | - | TGTGCCAGCAGTTTAGGCGGGTTCTACGAGCAGTACTTC | CASSLGGFYEQYF
13 | TRBJ2-1 | TRBV20-1 | - | TRBD2 | TGCAGTGCCTTACTAGCGGAAATCAATGAGCAGTTCTTC | CSALLAEINEQFF
15 | TRBJ1-2 | TRBV9 | - | TRBD1 | TGTGCCAGCAGCGAAACAGGGGGCGGTGGTTATGGCTACACCTTC | CASSETGGGGYGYTF
15 | TRBJ2-1 | TRBV7-9 | - | - | TGTGCCAGCAGCTCATATACCCCTGCTTCCTATGAGCAGTTCTTC | CASSSYTPASYEQFF
16 | TRBJ2-7 | TRBV20-1 | - | TRBD1 | TGCAGTGCTAGTCCCTTGACAGGGAGCAGAGCCTACGAGCAGTACTTC | CSASPLTGSRAYEQYF
14 | TRBJ2-4 | TRBV2 | - | - | TGTGCCAGCAGTGAATCCGGGCCCCAAAACATTCAGTACTTC | CASSESGPQNIQYF
15 | TRBJ1-2 | TRBV27 | few | - | TGTGCCAGCAGTTTATCCGGACAGCCAACCTATGGCTACACCTTC | CASSLSGQPTYGYTF
17 | TRBJ2-2 | TRBV11-2 | - | - | TGTGCCAGCAGCCACCCTTGGTTTGAGGGTAGCACCGGGGAGCTGTTTTTT | CASSHPWFEGSTGELFF
11 | TRBJ2-7 | TRBV29-1 | - | - | TGCAGCGTTGGATCGGACTACGAGCAGTACTTC | CSVGSDYEQYF
15 | TRBJ1-4 | TRBV20-1 | - | - | TGCAGTGCTAGAGCCTCCCCAGCAACTAATGAAAAACTGTTTTTT | CSARASPATNEKLFF